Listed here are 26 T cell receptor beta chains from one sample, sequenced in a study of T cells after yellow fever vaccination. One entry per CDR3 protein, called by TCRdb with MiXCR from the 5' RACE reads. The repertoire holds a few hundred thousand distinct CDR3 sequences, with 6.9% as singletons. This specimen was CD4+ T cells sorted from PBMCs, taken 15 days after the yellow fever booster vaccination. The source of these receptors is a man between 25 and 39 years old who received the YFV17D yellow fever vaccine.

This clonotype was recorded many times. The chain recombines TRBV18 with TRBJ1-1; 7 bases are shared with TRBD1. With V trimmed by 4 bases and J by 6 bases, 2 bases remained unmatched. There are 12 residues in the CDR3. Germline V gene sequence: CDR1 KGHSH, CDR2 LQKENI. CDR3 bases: TGTGCCAGCTCACTCCAGGGGGCTGAAGCTTTCTTT. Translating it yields CASSLQGAEAFF.

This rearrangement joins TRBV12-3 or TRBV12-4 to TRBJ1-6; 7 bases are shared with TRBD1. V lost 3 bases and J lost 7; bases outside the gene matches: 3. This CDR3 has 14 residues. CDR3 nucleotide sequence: TGTGCCAGCAGTTTTTTCAGGGGGAATTCACCCCTCCACTTT. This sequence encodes CASSFFRGNSPLHF.

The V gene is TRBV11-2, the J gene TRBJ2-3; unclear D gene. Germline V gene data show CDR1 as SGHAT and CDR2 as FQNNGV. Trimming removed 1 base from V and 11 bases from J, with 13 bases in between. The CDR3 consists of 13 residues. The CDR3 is CASSLGSLLLQYF. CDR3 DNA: TGTGCCAGCAGCTTAGGTAGCCTCCTTCTGCAGTATTTT.

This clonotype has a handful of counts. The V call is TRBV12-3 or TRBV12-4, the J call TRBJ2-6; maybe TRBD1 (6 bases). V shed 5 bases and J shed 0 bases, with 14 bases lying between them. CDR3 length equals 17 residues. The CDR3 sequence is CASSPTRQASGANVLTF. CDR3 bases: TGTGCCAGCAGTCCCACACGACAGGCCTCTGGGGCCAACGTCCTGACTTTC.

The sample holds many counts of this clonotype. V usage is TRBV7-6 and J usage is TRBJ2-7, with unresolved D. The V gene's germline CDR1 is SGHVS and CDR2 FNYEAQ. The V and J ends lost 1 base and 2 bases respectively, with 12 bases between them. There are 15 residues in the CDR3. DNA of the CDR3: TGTGCCAGCAGCTTAGTCCCCCAGAGGACCTACGAGCAGTACTTC. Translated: CASSLVPQRTYEQYF.

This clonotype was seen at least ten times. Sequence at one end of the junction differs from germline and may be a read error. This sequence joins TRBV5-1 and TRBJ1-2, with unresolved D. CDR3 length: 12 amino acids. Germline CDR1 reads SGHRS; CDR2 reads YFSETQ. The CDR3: CASSLEGYGYTF. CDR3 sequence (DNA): TGTGCCAGCAGCTTGGAAGGGTATGGCTACACCTTC.

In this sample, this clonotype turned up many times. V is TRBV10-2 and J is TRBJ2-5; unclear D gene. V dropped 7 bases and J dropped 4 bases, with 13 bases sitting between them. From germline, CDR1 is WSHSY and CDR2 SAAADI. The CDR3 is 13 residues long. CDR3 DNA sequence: TGCGCCAGCAATTCACCGGAGAGAGAGACCCAGTACTTC. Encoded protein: CASNSPERETQYF.

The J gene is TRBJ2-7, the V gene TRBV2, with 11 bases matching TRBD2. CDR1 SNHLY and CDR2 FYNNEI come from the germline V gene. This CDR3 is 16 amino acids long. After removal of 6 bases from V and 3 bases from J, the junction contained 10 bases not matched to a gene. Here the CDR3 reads CASRRQGLAGGYEQYF. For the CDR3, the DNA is TGTGCCAGCAGGCGCCAGGGTCTAGCGGGAGGCTACGAGCAGTACTTC.

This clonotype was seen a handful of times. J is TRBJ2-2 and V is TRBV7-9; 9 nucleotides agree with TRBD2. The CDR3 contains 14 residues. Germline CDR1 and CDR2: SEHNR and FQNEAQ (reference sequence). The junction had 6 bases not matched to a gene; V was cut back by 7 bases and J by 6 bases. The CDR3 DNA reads TGTGCCAGCACGGGTAGCGGGAGTCCCGGGGAGCTGTTTTTT. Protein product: CASTGSGSPGELFF.

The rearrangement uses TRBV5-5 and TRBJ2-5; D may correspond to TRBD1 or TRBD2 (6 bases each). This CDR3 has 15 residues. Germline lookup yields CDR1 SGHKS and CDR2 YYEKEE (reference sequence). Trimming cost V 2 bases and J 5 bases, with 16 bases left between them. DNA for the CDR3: TGTGCCAGCAGCTTTAATGGGGGGCGCCGGGAGACCCAGTACTTC. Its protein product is CASSFNGGRRETQYF.

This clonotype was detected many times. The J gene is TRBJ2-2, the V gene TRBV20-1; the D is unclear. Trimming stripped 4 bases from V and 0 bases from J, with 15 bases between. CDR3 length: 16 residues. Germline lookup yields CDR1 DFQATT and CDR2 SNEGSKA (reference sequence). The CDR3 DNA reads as TGCAGTGCTAAGAGAGATTTAGTTGCGAACACCGGGGAGCTGTTTTTT. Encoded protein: CSAKRDLVANTGELFF.

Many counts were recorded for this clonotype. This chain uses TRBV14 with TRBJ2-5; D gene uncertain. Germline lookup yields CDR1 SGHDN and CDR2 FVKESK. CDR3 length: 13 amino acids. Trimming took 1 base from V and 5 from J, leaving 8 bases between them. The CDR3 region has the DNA TGTGCCAGCAGCCAAGGGTTCGGCGAGACCCAGTACTTC. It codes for CASSQGFGETQYF. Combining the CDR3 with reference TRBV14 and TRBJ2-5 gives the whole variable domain EAGVTQFPSHSVIEKGQTVTLRCDPISGHDNLYWYRRVMGKEIKFLLHFVKESKQDESGMPNNRFLAERTGGTYSTLKVQPAELEDSGVYFCASSQGFGETQYFGPGTRLLVL.

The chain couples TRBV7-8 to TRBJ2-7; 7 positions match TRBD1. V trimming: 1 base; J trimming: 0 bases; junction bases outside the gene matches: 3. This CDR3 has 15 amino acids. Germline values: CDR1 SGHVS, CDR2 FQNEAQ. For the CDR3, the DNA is TGTGCCAGCAGCTTAGGTTGGGACAGCTCCTACGAGCAGTACTTC. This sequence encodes CASSLGWDSSYEQYF. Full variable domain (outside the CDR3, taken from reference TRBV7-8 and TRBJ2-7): GAGVSQSPRYKVAKRGQDVALRCDPISGHVSLFWYQQALGQGPEFLTYFQNEAQLDKSGLPSDRFFAERPEGSVSTLKIQRTQQEDSAVYLCASSLGWDSSYEQYFGPGTRLTVT.

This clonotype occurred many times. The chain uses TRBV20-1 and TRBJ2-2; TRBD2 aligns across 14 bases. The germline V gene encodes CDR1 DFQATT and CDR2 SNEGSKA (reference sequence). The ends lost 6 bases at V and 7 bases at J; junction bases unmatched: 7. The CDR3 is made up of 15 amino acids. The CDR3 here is CSAAPGLAGVGELFF. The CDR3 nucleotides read TGCAGTGCAGCCCCGGGACTAGCGGGAGTCGGGGAGCTGTTTTTT.

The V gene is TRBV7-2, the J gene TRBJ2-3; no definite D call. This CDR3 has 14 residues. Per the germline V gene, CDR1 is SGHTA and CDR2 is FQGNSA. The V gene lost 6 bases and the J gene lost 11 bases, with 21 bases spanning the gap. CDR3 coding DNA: TGTGCCAGCAGTTATACTTCCCGGCCTTCTGAGCAGTATTTT. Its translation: CASSYTSRPSEQYF.

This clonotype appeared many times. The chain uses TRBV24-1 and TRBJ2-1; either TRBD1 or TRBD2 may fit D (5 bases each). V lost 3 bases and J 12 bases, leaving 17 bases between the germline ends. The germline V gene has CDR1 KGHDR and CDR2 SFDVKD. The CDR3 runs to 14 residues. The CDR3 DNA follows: TGTGCCACCAGTGATGCAACGAACCCTGGGGGGCAGTTCTTC. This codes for CATSDATNPGGQFF.

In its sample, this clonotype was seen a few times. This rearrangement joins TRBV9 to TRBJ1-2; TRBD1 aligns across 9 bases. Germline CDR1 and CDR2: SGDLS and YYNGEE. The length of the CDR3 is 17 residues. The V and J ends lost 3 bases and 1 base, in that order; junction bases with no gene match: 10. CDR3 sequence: CASSDSWGQGYNYGYTF. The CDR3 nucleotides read TGTGCCAGCAGCGACAGTTGGGGACAGGGCTATAACTATGGCTACACCTTC.

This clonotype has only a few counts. The CDR3 region is CASSGPPRLAGRDEQFF. In DNA, the CDR3 is TGTGCCAGCAGCGGACCCCCCCGGCTAGCGGGACGGGATGAGCAGTTCTTC. This sequence joins TRBV9 and TRBJ2-1; 9 bases match TRBD2. This CDR3 spans 17 amino acids. Unmatched junction bases numbered 15, after V lost 3 bases and J lost 8 bases. Germline CDR1 is SGDLS and CDR2 is YYNGEE.

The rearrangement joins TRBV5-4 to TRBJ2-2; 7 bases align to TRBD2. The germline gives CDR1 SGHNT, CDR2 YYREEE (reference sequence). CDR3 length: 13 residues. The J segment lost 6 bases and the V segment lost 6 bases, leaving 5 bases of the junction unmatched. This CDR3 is CASKAGEAGELFF. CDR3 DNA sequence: TGTGCCAGCAAGGCGGGAGAGGCCGGGGAGCTGTTTTTT. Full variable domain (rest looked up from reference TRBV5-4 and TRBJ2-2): ETGVTQSPTHLIKTRGQQVTLRCSSQSGHNTVSWYQQALGQGPQFIFQYYREEENGRGNFPPRFSGLQFPNYSSELNVNALELDDSALYLCASKAGEAGELFFGEGSRLTVL.

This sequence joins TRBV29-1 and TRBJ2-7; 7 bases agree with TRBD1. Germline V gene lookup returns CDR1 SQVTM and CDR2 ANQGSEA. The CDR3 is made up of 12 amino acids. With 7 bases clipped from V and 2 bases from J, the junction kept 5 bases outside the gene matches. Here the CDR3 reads CSGGQLAYEQYF. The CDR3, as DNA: TGCAGCGGGGGACAGTTGGCCTACGAGCAGTACTTC.

In DNA, the CDR3 is TGTGCCAGCAGCTTAGGGCGGCTTGACAATGAGCAGTTCTTC. Its translation: CASSLGRLDNEQFF. J is TRBJ2-1 and V is TRBV7-2; no definite D call. The germline V and J ends were trimmed by 1 base and 5 bases, with 9 bases remaining between them. CDR1 SGHTA and CDR2 FQGNSA come from the germline V gene. This CDR3 comprises 14 residues. Combining the CDR3 with reference TRBV7-2 and TRBJ2-1 gives the whole variable domain GAGVSQSPSNKVTEKGKDVELRCDPISGHTALYWYRQSLGQGLEFLIYFQGNSAPDKSGLPSDRFSAERTGGSVSTLTIQRTQQEDSAVYLCASSLGRLDNEQFFGPGTRLTVL.

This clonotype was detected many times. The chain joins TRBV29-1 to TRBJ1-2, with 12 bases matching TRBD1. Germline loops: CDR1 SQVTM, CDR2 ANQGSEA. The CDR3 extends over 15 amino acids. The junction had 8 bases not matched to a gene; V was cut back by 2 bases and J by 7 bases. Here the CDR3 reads CSVEYTGTGGSGYTF. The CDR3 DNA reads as TGCAGCGTTGAATACACCGGGACAGGGGGCTCTGGCTACACCTTC.

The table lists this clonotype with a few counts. The CDR3 sequence is CASSYQIADTQYF. CDR3 bases: TGTGCCAGCAGTTACCAAATTGCAGATACGCAGTATTTT. V is TRBV6-5 and J is TRBJ2-3; no clear D gene. This CDR3 contains 13 residues. CDR1 and CDR2 from the germline V gene are MNHEY and SVGAGI. With 2 bases removed from V and 4 bases from J, the gap between germline ends came to 7 bases.

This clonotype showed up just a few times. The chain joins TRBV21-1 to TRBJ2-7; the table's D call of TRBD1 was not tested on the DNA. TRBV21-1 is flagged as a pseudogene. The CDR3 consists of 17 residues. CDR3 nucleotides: TGTGCCAGCAGCAAAGAGGACGGCTGTCTTGGGGTTTACGAGCAGTACTTC. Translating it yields CASSKEDGCLGVYEQYF.

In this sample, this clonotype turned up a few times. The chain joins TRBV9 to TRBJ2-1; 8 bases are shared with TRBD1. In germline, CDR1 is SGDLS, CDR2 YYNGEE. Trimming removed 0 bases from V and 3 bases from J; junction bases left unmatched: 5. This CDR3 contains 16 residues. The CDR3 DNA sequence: TGTGCCAGCAGCGTAGTGGGGACAGGAAACTACAATGAGCAGTTCTTC. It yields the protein CASSVVGTGNYNEQFF.

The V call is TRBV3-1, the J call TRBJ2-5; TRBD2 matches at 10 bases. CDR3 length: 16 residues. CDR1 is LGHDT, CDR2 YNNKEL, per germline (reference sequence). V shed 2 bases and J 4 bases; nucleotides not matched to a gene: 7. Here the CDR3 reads CASSQSTSGERETQYF. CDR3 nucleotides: TGTGCCAGCAGCCAAAGTACTAGCGGGGAAAGAGAGACCCAGTACTTC.